This T cell receptor (beta chain) was recovered during a study of OX40 agonist ivuxolimab in advanced cancers. About the study: Each dose-escalation patient presented with hepatocellular carcinoma, melanoma, renal cell or head and neck cancer. Two patients with cutaneous melanoma and one with hepatocellular carcinoma, three in total, showed partial responses.

This table comes from immunoSEQ multiplex PCR, and its TCRdb copy is limited to in-frame clones, with some not included. Found here are tens of thousands of clones, 88% of them singletons; the top ten hold approximately 0.79%. V shed 4 bases and J shed 5 bases, with 9 bases lying between them. The CDR3 is 13 residues long. Germline V lookup: CDR1 KGHSH, CDR2 LQKENI. Autoimmune disease history or systemic immunosuppression excluded patients. In this sample, this clone turned up once. This sample comprised CD4+ or CD8+ T cells sorted from blood, obtained in a trial of the OX40 agonist ivuxolimab. This sequence joins TRBV18 and TRBJ1-5; D remains unclear. This TCR was recovered from an adult with an advanced solid tumor such as melanoma, head and neck, liver or kidney cancer. CDR3 nucleotide sequence: TGTGCCAGCTCACAAACAGAGGATCAGCCCCAGCATTTT. It encodes CASSQTEDQPQHF.